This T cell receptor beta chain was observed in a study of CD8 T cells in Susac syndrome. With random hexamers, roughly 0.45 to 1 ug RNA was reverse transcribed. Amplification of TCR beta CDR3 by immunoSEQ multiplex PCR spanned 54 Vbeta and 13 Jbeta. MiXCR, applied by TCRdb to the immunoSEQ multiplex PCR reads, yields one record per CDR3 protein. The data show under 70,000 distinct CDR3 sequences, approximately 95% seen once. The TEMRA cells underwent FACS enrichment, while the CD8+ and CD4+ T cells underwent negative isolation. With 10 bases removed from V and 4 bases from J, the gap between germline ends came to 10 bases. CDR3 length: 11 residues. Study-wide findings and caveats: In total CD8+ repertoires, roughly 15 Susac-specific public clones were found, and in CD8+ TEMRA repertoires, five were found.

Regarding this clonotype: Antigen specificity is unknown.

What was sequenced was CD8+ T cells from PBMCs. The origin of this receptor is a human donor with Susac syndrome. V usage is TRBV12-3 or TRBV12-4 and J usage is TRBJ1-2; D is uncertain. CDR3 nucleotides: TGTGCCACCCGGGCGGGCTATGGCTACACCTTC. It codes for CATRAGYGYTF.